The subject of this entry is one TCR beta chain. Its specificity is unknown. The sample comes from a study of OX40 agonist ivuxolimab in advanced cancers. Study-wide background: The group had a mean age of 60 years, ranged from 23 to 79, and was 82.7% male. General study findings and limits: Within 6 weeks, CD4+ and CD8+ blood T cells expanded clonally at 0.1 to 3.0 mg/kg.

TCRdb keeps only in-frame clones here, not all; method: immunoSEQ multiplex PCR. The sample records under 100,000 clones, roughly 88% being singletons. The CDR3 has 15 residues. V was cut by 5 bases and J by 4 bases, with 14 bases left in between. In germline, CDR1 is SGHNT, CDR2 YENEEA. This chain links TRBV11-3 with TRBJ2-2; a possible D gene is TRBD1 (6 bases). The source of this sequence is an adult with an advanced solid tumor such as melanoma, head and neck, liver or kidney cancer. The material sequenced was CD4+ or CD8+ T cells sorted from blood, taken in a trial of the OX40 agonist ivuxolimab. The CDR3 DNA reads as TGTGCCAGCAGCGGTGGGAAAGGGGGCACCGGGGAGCTGTTTTTT. Its protein is CASSGGKGGTGELFF.